A single T cell receptor (beta chain) is shown here with its context. Its antigen has not been determined. No base quality information exists; no much larger clone differs at one position. The sample originates from a study of human versus mouse CDR3 diversity and MHC coevolution (dated by TCRdb to the late 2010s). About the study as a whole: The immunoSEQ assay was reported to detect one in 200,000 T cells and to minimize multiplex PCR amplification bias. Across mouse and human samples, each sample had between about 5.5 x 10^6 and 1.7 x 10^7 valid reads. Three healthy volunteer blood donors were included in the human cohort, with one aged 30 to 40, one aged 40 to 49 and one aged 60 to 70 at collection. Human naive CD4 T cell repertoires served as a reference for TCR selection on multiple MHC II alleles, compared against human-TCR-locus transgenic mice with single MHC II. On the study overall, not on this receptor specifically: The largest TCR beta repertoire, around 1.5 million clonotypes, was estimated by iCHAO1 for humans, a finding likely attributable to selection by multiple MHC II molecules. Because human T cells were selected on six or seven MHC II alleles, repertoire diversity in humans and mice was not considered directly comparable. On average, more CDR3 deletions and insertions were observed in humans than in mice, indicating greater exonuclease and TdT activity. The lowest clonal inequality scores among all compared groups were observed in most of the three human donors.

The CDR3 covers 15 residues, taking in both the cysteine and the phenylalanine. The retained sequence is limited to the CDR3, 45 bases, with the frame set at the first base. V is reduced by 1 base and J by 1 base, leaving a spacing of 11 bases between them. The germline V gene supplies CDR1 SGHDT and CDR2 YYEEEE. Naive CD4 T cells, defined as CD45RO-negative and CD62L-positive, were isolated from PBMCs by fluorescence-activated cell sorting. Approximately 50 ml of fresh peripheral blood was drawn per donor, and PBMCs were isolated by Ficoll density centrifugation. All samples were sorted on a FACSAria III instrument and reached purity above 85%. The QIAGEN blood and tissue kit was used to extract genomic DNA from sorted cells, and the DNA was quantified on a NanoDrop 1000. Deep sequencing and quantification of TCR alpha and beta chains were performed on the immunoSEQ platform by multiplex PCR of genomic DNA. In the paper's pipeline: TCR sequences were annotated using IMGT gene and region definitions. Out-of-frame rearrangements were used as a proxy for the preselection repertoire and compared with in-frame clonotypes. The iCHAO1 estimator supplied with the immunoSEQ platform was used to estimate repertoire size. A Gini index based on the Lorenz curve was applied to in-frame amino acid clonotypes to measure clonal inequality. The intersect function in the R package tcR was used to count shared clonotypes, while the Jaccard index served to score similarity. The R prcomp function was used without normalization to run principal component analysis of V, J and V-J usage frequencies. Imported from immuneACCESS, the table was reduced by TCRdb to in-frame sequences with V and J called. These copies leave out some clones; in studies compared against another copy, an unresolved V gene accounts for under half, and the cause of the remainder is not known. D and trimming come from the DNA, and the V and J calls and clone size come from that table. This sample gives roughly 86,000 clones in total; 93% of them show up just once. The ten biggest clones cover around 1.3% of the sample.

This sequence uses TRBV5-6 and TRBJ1-1; TRBD1 is a weak D gene call, 5 bases matching. The sequenced sample consisted of naive CD4+ T cells from blood. Interpreted using the paper, the cell subset or site label stands for: CD45RO-negative CD62L-positive naive CD4 T cells. This receptor was taken from a person between 25 and 70 years old in good health. This receptor has the CDR3 CASSLRGPGNTEAFF. At the DNA level, the sequence is TGTGCCAGCAGCTTGAGGGGCCCAGGGAACACTGAAGCTTTCTTT.